One sample yielded the 30 T cell receptor beta chains listed below, sequenced in a study of cytomegalovirus exposure and HLA in healthy donors. Use of 60 Vbeta and 13 Jbeta primers characterized the PCR. The repertoire was sequenced with immunoSEQ multiplex PCR; TCRdb's copy has only in-frame clones and lacks some. This table has some 140,000 clones, roughly three quarters appearing once. The sequenced sample was PBMCs. Receptors were obtained from a man aged 25 to 45 in good health and CMV-seronegative.

There are a few counts of this clone. This chain joins TRBV6-1 and TRBJ2-7, with D tentatively TRBD2 (6 bases). Looked up from germline, CDR1 is MNHNS and CDR2 is SASEGT. This CDR3 has 14 residues. The V end was cut by 7 bases, the J end by 5 bases, with 18 bases between. The CDR3 coding sequence is TGTGCCAGCAAACTCGGAGGGCCGGGTGACGAGCAGTACTTC. Amino acid sequence: CASKLGGPGDEQYF.

The gene calls are TRBV18 and TRBJ1-4; possibly TRBD1 for D (5 bases). Germline assignment: CDR1 KGHSH and CDR2 LQKENI. Between the trimmed V and J ends, which lost 3 bases and 7 bases, there was a span of 15 bases. The CDR3 sequence is 15 residues long. The CDR3, as DNA: TGTGCCAGCTCACCGATCTACTATGGGGCTGAAAAACTGTTTTTT. The encoded protein is CASSPIYYGAEKLFF.

The chain carries TRBV5-6 and TRBJ2-7; 7 nucleotides agree with TRBD1. CDR1 SGHDT and CDR2 YYEEEE come from the germline V gene. V lost 0 bases and J lost 1; bases outside the gene matches: 7. There are 16 residues in the CDR3. CDR3: CASSLGQGFTSYEQYF. The CDR3 region has the DNA TGTGCCAGCAGCTTGGGACAGGGTTTTACGTCCTACGAGCAGTACTTC.

The chain couples TRBV19 to TRBJ1-5; a possible D gene is TRBD1 (6 bases). Trimming took 3 bases from V and 6 from J, leaving 15 bases between them. The CDR3 sequence is 15 residues long. Per germline, CDR1 LNHDA and CDR2 SQIVND (reference sequence). In DNA, the CDR3 is TGTGCCAGTAGTATTACGACAGGCGAGGGTCAGCCCCAGCATTTT. Translation: CASSITTGEGQPQHF.

CDR3 residues: CASWDYKNIQYF. The CDR3 DNA follows: TGTGCCAGCTGGGACTACAAAAACATTCAGTACTTC. The V and J genes are TRBV28 and TRBJ2-4, with 7 nucleotides matching TRBD2. The trim removed 8 bases at V and 3 bases at J, leaving 1 base unmatched. The CDR3 has 12 residues. Germline V gives CDR1 MDHEN, CDR2 SYDVKM.

The chain couples TRBV27 to TRBJ1-1; tentatively, D is TRBD1 (5 bases). The CDR3 spans 14 residues. The V and J ends lost 3 bases and 8 bases respectively, with 16 bases between them. Germline CDR1 MNHEY, CDR2 SMNVEV (reference sequence). The CDR3 bases are TGTGCCAGCAGTTTGTGGGGGGGGAGGGTAGAAGCTTTCTTT. Its protein product is CASSLWGGRVEAFF.

The gene calls are TRBV28 and TRBJ2-1; tentative D call: TRBD1 (6 bases). Trimming stripped 3 bases from V and 8 bases from J, with 11 bases between. The CDR3 totals 13 residues. Looked up from germline, CDR1 is MDHEN and CDR2 is SYDVKM. The DNA of the CDR3 is TGTGCCAGCAGTTTCCCCTACAGGGATGAGCAGTTCTTC. It is translated as CASSFPYRDEQFF. Full variable domain (outside the CDR3, taken from reference TRBV28 and TRBJ2-1): DVKVTQSSRYLVKRTGEKVFLECVQDMDHENMFWYRQDPGLGLRLIYFSYDVKMKEKGDIPEGYSVSREKKERFSLILESASTNQTSMYLCASSFPYRDEQFFGPGTRLTVL.

The chain employs TRBV27 and TRBJ2-4, with D unresolved. CDR1 is MNHEY and CDR2 is SMNVEV in the germline V gene (reference sequence). The CDR3 length is 14 residues. V lost 2 bases to trimming and J lost 6 bases, with 11 bases between them. CDR3 nucleotides: TGTGCCAGCAGTTTACAAAGCCGTATAAACATTCAGTACTTC. Its translation: CASSLQSRINIQYF.

This clone was seen only once. It is unclear where the CDR3 begins or ends on the DNA, so no DNA is shown, and the CDR3 is as TCRdb lists it. The chain recombines TRBV6-8 with TRBJ2-7; TRBD1 is the table's D call and was not checked against the DNA. The CDR3 region is 21 residues in length, termini included. CDR1 is MNHGY, CDR2 SAAAGT, per germline. CDR3 protein: CASTTCVPAVRESGQPYEQYF.

The chain uses TRBV7-6 and TRBJ2-5; possibly TRBD1 for D (7 bases). From germline, CDR1 is SGHVS and CDR2 FNYEAQ. The CDR3 totals 16 residues. Trimming shortened V by 2 bases and J by 7 bases, and 20 bases separated the two germline ends. The CDR3: CASSLWGTGEVGTQYF. The CDR3 DNA follows: TGTGCCAGCAGCTTATGGGGAACAGGGGAGGTCGGGACCCAGTACTTC. Combining the CDR3 with reference TRBV7-6 and TRBJ2-5 gives the whole variable domain GAGVSQSPRYKVTKRGQDVALRCDPISGHVSLYWYRQALGQGPEFLTYFNYEAQQDKSGLPNDRFSAERPEGSISTLTIQRTEQRDSAMYRCASSLWGTGEVGTQYFGPGTRLLVL.

This chain connects TRBV28 to TRBJ1-2, with TRBD1 as a possible D gene (5 bases). Per the germline V gene, CDR1 is MDHEN and CDR2 is SYDVKM. The CDR3 loop spans 12 amino acids. The V end lost 5 bases, the J end lost 7 bases, and 11 bases lay between the germline ends. CDR3 residues: CASSAQGGGYTF. The DNA for the CDR3 is TGTGCCAGCAGTGCCCAGGGCGGTGGCTACACCTTC.

V usage is TRBV30 and J usage is TRBJ2-1; 12 nucleotides agree with TRBD2. The CDR3 totals 20 residues. Germline V gene data show CDR1 as GTSNPN and CDR2 as SVGIG (reference sequence). J lost 0 bases, V lost 0 bases, and 12 bases had no gene match. CDR3 nucleotide sequence: TGTGCCTGGAGTGTATTGGGACTAGCGGGCGTAAGGAGCTCCTACAATGAGCAGTTCTTC. The encoded protein is CAWSVLGLAGVRSSYNEQFF. Combining the CDR3 with reference TRBV30 and TRBJ2-1 gives the whole variable domain SQTIHQWPATLVQPVGSPLSLECTVEGTSNPNLYWYRQAAGRGLQLLFYSVGIGQISSEVPQNLSASRPQDRQFILSSKKLLLSDSGFYLCAWSVLGLAGVRSSYNEQFFGPGTRLTVL.

The gene calls are TRBV15 and TRBJ2-5; no firm D call. V lost 0 bases and J 1 base, leaving 9 bases between the germline ends. This CDR3 is built from 15 residues. Germline assignment: CDR1 LNHNV and CDR2 YYDKDF (reference sequence). The CDR3: CATSRDKHRQETQYF. The DNA of the CDR3 is TGTGCCACCAGCAGAGATAAACATCGCCAAGAGACCCAGTACTTC.

The V and J genes are TRBV29-1 and TRBJ2-3; 8 bases match TRBD2. The germline V gene encodes CDR1 SQVTM and CDR2 ANQGSEA. There are 14 residues in the CDR3. V lost 4 bases and J lost 4; bases outside the gene matches: 7. Here the CDR3 reads CSVAKREPADTQYF. CDR3 coding DNA: TGCAGCGTTGCAAAGCGGGAGCCCGCAGATACGCAGTATTTT.

The chain has TRBV27 and TRBJ2-7, with TRBD1 matching 8 bases. The CDR3 spans 15 residues. V was clipped by 3 bases and J by 0 bases; unmatched bases: 4. In germline, CDR1 is MNHEY, CDR2 SMNVEV (reference sequence). The CDR3 loop reads CASSLGQGASYEQYF. For the CDR3, the DNA is TGTGCCAGCAGTTTGGGGCAGGGGGCCTCCTACGAGCAGTACTTC.

In the case of this clone: Other DNA sequences in this sample translate to the same CDR3. The V and J genes are TRBV5-4 and TRBJ2-7; D is uncertain. The CDR3 loop spans 13 amino acids. The V gene's germline CDR1 is SGHNT and CDR2 YYREEE (reference sequence). V was pared by 2 bases and J by 3 bases, with 9 bases between. CDR3 sequence reads: CASSLAPGYEQYF. DNA for the CDR3: TGTGCCAGCAGCTTAGCACCGGGCTACGAGCAGTACTTC.

V is TRBV28 and J is TRBJ2-2, with D possibly being TRBD1 (6 bases). Trimming cost V 4 bases and J 4 bases, with 16 bases left between them. Germline V gene data show CDR1 as MDHEN and CDR2 as SYDVKM. The CDR3 runs to 16 residues. CDR3 protein: CASSSTWDTSTGELFF. The CDR3 region has the DNA TGTGCCAGCAGTTCCACCTGGGACACCTCCACCGGGGAGCTGTTTTTT.

This clone was observed a single time. The rearrangement links TRBV5-1 to TRBJ1-2; D gene ambiguous. Trimming removed 3 bases from V and 6 bases from J, with 12 bases in between. This CDR3 region has 13 residues. Germline CDR1 reads SGHRS; CDR2 reads YFSETQ. The CDR3 sequence is CASSYDILDGYTF. The CDR3, as DNA: TGCGCCAGCAGCTATGACATTCTTGATGGCTACACCTTC. Full variable domain (outside the CDR3, taken from reference TRBV5-1 and TRBJ1-2): KAGVTQTPRYLIKTRGQQVTLSCSPISGHRSVSWYQQTPGQGLQFLFEYFSETQRNKGNFPGRFSGRQFSNSRSEMNVSTLELGDSALYLCASSYDILDGYTFGSGTRLTVV.

The chain uses TRBV18 and TRBJ1-6; the D gene is possibly TRBD1 (6 bases). CDR3 length: 19 residues. The V end was cut by 5 bases, the J end by 7 bases, with 27 bases between. Germline V lookup: CDR1 KGHSH, CDR2 LQKENI. CDR3 DNA sequence: TGTGCCAGCTCATTGCGGGTTAGACAGGACCGTCGTTTAAATTCACCCCTCCACTTT. Translation: CASSLRVRQDRRLNSPLHF. The full variable domain, with the rest looked up from reference TRBV18 and TRBJ1-6, is NAGVMQNPRHLVRRRGQEARLRCSPMKGHSHVYWYRQLPEEGLKFMVYLQKENIIDESGMPKERFSAEFPKEGPSILRIQQVVRGDSAAYFCASSLRVRQDRRLNSPLHFGNGTRLTVT.

The V call is TRBV28, the J call TRBJ2-1; D perhaps matches TRBD1 (5 bases). From germline, CDR1 is MDHEN and CDR2 SYDVKM. The CDR3 runs 12 residues. Trimming took 3 bases from V and 9 from J, leaving 9 bases between them. For the CDR3, the DNA is TGTGCCAGCAGTTTTGGGGCACCTGAGCAGTTCTTC. Amino acids: CASSFGAPEQFF. The full variable domain, completed using reference TRBV28 and TRBJ2-1, is DVKVTQSSRYLVKRTGEKVFLECVQDMDHENMFWYRQDPGLGLRLIYFSYDVKMKEKGDIPEGYSVSREKKERFSLILESASTNQTSMYLCASSFGAPEQFFGPGTRLTVL.

The chain links TRBV28 to TRBJ2-6; D call uncertain. V dropped 2 bases and J dropped 3 bases, with 5 bases sitting between them. The CDR3 covers 14 residues. The germline V gene has CDR1 MDHEN and CDR2 SYDVKM. The CDR3 region is CASSLTFGANVLTF. The CDR3 DNA reads as TGTGCCAGCAGTTTAACATTTGGGGCCAACGTCCTGACTTTC.

This chain joins TRBV11-2 and TRBJ2-7; TRBD1 is a possible D gene (7 bases). Trimming left V 8 bases short and J 4 bases short, with 21 bases between. There are 15 residues in the CDR3. Germline CDR1 reads SGHAT; CDR2 reads FQNNGV. The CDR3 nucleotides are TGTGCCAGCTACTATTCCCCGCAGGGGGGTTACGAGCAGTACTTC. Translating gives CASYYSPQGGYEQYF.

The chain combines TRBV19 with TRBJ1-1; D is uncertain. The germline gives CDR1 LNHDA, CDR2 SQIVND (reference sequence). Trimming took off 4 bases at V and 4 bases at J, with 10 bases between the two ends. The length of the CDR3 is 13 residues. The CDR3 here is CASSNPEFTEAFF. The CDR3 DNA sequence: TGTGCCAGTAGTAATCCCGAGTTCACTGAAGCTTTCTTT.

V gene TRBV19 combines with J gene TRBJ1-2; 7 bases map to TRBD1. V gave up 1 base and J gave up 4 bases; unmatched junction bases: 9. There are 16 residues in the CDR3. Per germline, CDR1 LNHDA and CDR2 SQIVND (reference sequence). The CDR3 sequence: CASSIGMDRMGYGYTF. The CDR3 DNA reads as TGTGCCAGTAGTATAGGTATGGACAGGATGGGCTATGGCTACACCTTC.

The chain carries TRBV15 and TRBJ2-7; D not resolved. This CDR3 spans 13 amino acids. V was shortened by 4 bases and J by 3 bases, with 10 bases between the two germline ends. The germline CDR1 and CDR2 sequences are LNHNV and YYDKDF (reference sequence). The CDR3 here is CATSNRGGYEQYF. The CDR3 nucleotides are TGTGCCACCAGCAACCGCGGTGGCTACGAGCAGTACTTC. The variable domain in full, with the rest retrieved from reference TRBV15 and TRBJ2-7, is DAMVIQNPRYQVTQFGKPVTLSCSQTLNHNVMYWYQQKSSQAPKLLFHYYDKDFNNEADTPDNFQSRRPNTSFCFLDIRSPGLGDTAMYLCATSNRGGYEQYFGPGTRLTVT.

This chain links TRBV5-6 with TRBJ2-7; 7 bases fit TRBD1. V gave up 1 base and J gave up 6 bases; unmatched junction bases: 7. This CDR3 contains 14 residues. Germline lookup yields CDR1 SGHDT and CDR2 YYEEEE. In DNA form, the CDR3 reads TGTGCCAGCAGCTTGTTGACAGGGCGGGTCGAGCAGTACTTC. Translation gives CASSLLTGRVEQYF.

The chain recombines TRBV6-5 with TRBJ1-2; 9 nucleotides match TRBD1. With V trimmed by 0 bases and J by 5 bases, 4 bases remained unmatched. The CDR3 contains 15 residues. The germline V gene encodes CDR1 MNHEY and CDR2 SVGAGI. The CDR3, as DNA: TGTGCCAGCAGTTACTCGACAGGGGGACCTTATGGCTACACCTTC. This codes for CASSYSTGGPYGYTF.

The rearrangement joins TRBV11-2 to TRBJ2-1, with 10 positions matching TRBD2. The germline V gene has CDR1 SGHAT and CDR2 FQNNGV. V shed 5 bases and J 3 bases; nucleotides not matched to a gene: 4. The CDR3 is made up of 15 amino acids. The DNA for the CDR3 is TGTGCCAGCAGCCTAGCGGGAGCATTCTACAATGAGCAGTTCTTC. Protein: CASSLAGAFYNEQFF.

CDR3 sequence: CASSPADAGKYEQYF. The CDR3 DNA reads TGTGCCAGCAGTCCCGCCGACGCAGGGAAGTACGAGCAGTACTTC. The chain recombines TRBV6-5 with TRBJ2-7; D is possibly TRBD1 (5 bases). Trimming stripped 5 bases from V and 4 bases from J, with 18 bases between. This CDR3 contains 15 residues. The V gene's germline CDR1 is MNHEY and CDR2 SVGAGI.

This clone appeared once. The rearrangement joins TRBV12-5 to TRBJ2-1; D remains ambiguous. Germline V gene sequence: CDR1 LGHNT, CDR2 FRNRAP. The CDR3 has 13 residues. The V end lost 2 bases, the J end lost 4 bases, and 6 bases lay between the germline ends. The DNA for the CDR3 is TGTGCTAGTGGTTTGACTCTTTACAATGAGCAGTTCTTC. This sequence encodes CASGLTLYNEQFF.